This T cell receptor (beta chain) was retrieved from a study of T cell clonality in common variable immunodeficiency. The CDR3 covers 13 residues. The germline CDR1 and CDR2 sequences are SGHVS and FQNEAQ. The V and J ends lost 5 bases and 3 bases respectively, with 11 bases between them. Of note for this clone: Its antigen is unidentified. A much larger clone lies one base from this, so it may be a read error. The read halts 3 residues ahead of the CDR3 end, with the missing end drawn from the germline J gene.

Assay used: immunoSEQ multiplex PCR; TCRdb lists only in-frame clones, some missing. The data show 30,000 to 40,000 clones, with none appearing a single time. Study results and limitations: Common variable immunodeficiency TCR beta sequences reportedly had fewer deletions and N-nucleotide insertions. CVID subjects shared fewer TCRbeta clones than healthy controls did. Patient heterogeneity in the CVID cohort limited correlations between repertoire features and clinical complications.

CVID subjects had received replacement immunoglobulin for at least one year. The sequence derives from a human donor with common variable immunodeficiency. Material for sequencing was peripheral blood mononuclear cells. The V and J genes are TRBV7-8 and TRBJ2-7; TRBD1 might be the D (6 bases). The CDR3 here is CASSRDRFYEQYF. Incomplete CDR3 DNA: TGTGCCAGCAGCCGAGACAGGTTCTACGAG.